One sample yielded the 18 T cell receptor beta chains listed below, sequenced in a study of blood T cells in healthy people across ages. Using a J-beta primer mix together with a sample-barcoded 5' primer, a second PCR was run for about 6 to 12 cycles. TCRdb ran MiXCR on the 5' RACE reads and lists one entry per CDR3 protein. The top ten clones hold 5.5% to 8% of a sample with about 1.4 million distinct CDR3 sequences, around 55% of them seen once. The sequencing input was blood. These receptors were taken from a young man in good health.

In nucleotides, the CDR3 is TGCAGTGCTAGAGAGGTTCAGGGTCATCAGCCCCAGCATTTT. Translated, it gives CSAREVQGHQPQHF. The chain links TRBV20-1 to TRBJ1-5; TRBD1 might be the D (5 bases). CDR1 and CDR2 from the germline V gene are DFQATT and SNEGSKA (reference sequence). The CDR3 has 14 residues. The germline V and J ends were trimmed by 0 bases and 5 bases, with 11 bases remaining between them.

J is TRBJ1-1 and V is TRBV4-1; the D is unclear. CDR3 length: 13 residues. Germline loops: CDR1 MGHRA, CDR2 YSYEKL. V was clipped by 1 base and J by 9 bases, with 12 bases between them. CDR3 region: CASSQVNERKAFF. DNA for the CDR3: TGCGCCAGCAGCCAAGTAAATGAACGGAAAGCTTTCTTT.

The chain carries TRBV12-1 and TRBJ2-2. TRBV12-1 is flagged as a pseudogene. The length of the CDR3 is 17 residues. The CDR3 spells CASSHKRRLRNTGELFF. The CDR3 coding sequence is TGTGCCAGCAGTCACAAACGGAGACTTAGGAACACCGGGGAGCTGTTTTTT.

This clonotype was detected once. The chain joins TRBV12-3 or TRBV12-4 to TRBJ2-5; 9 nucleotides agree with TRBD2. Trimming at V came to 6 bases and at J to 2 bases, leaving 19 bases not matched to a gene. This CDR3 region has 19 residues. The DNA of the CDR3 is TGTGCCAGCAGCGACCCCCTGGGAACTAGCGGGCGACCTCAAGAGACCCAGTACTTC. Translating gives CASSDPLGTSGRPQETQYF.

This clonotype was counted a few times. The chain joins TRBV28 to TRBJ2-7; 9 bases match TRBD2. Trimming took 7 bases from V and 3 from J; bases not matched to a gene: 7. Germline V gene data show CDR1 as MDHEN and CDR2 as SYDVKM. CDR3 size: 14 residues. CDR3 DNA: TGTGCCAGCAAAGGAGCGGGAGGCCTCTACGAGCAGTACTTC. This encodes CASKGAGGLYEQYF.

The J gene is TRBJ2-6, the V gene TRBV2, with D perhaps matching TRBD1 or TRBD2 (5 bases each). Deletions cut 1 base from V and 1 base from J, with 5 bases between. Germline V gives CDR1 SNHLY, CDR2 FYNNEI. The CDR3 has 15 amino acids. DNA for the CDR3: TGTGCCAGCAGTGAAGGGGGGTCTGGGGCCAACGTCCTGACTTTC. Translating it yields CASSEGGSGANVLTF.

The genes are TRBV9 and TRBJ1-1; D is possibly TRBD1 (5 bases). CDR1 SGDLS and CDR2 YYNGEE come from the germline V gene. V lost 0 bases, J lost 5 bases, and 14 bases lay in between. The CDR3 totals 15 residues. The CDR3 DNA follows: TGTGCCAGCAGCGTAGATGGGTTGGGGGGGACTGAAGCTTTCTTT. Amino acid sequence: CASSVDGLGGTEAFF.

This chain links TRBV7-2 with TRBJ1-4; D remains unclear. The CDR3 has 16 amino acids. Trimming removed 3 bases at V and 7 bases at J, with 18 bases between. CDR1 and CDR2 (germline): SGHTA, FQGNSA. The chain's CDR3 is CASSLARTGAGEKLFF. The DNA for the CDR3 is TGTGCCAGCAGCTTGGCTCGGACGGGTGCGGGTGAAAAACTGTTTTTT. The full variable domain, with the rest looked up from reference TRBV7-2 and TRBJ1-4, is GAGVSQSPSNKVTEKGKDVELRCDPISGHTALYWYRQSLGQGLEFLIYFQGNSAPDKSGLPSDRFSAERTGGSVSTLTIQRTQQEDSAVYLCASSLARTGAGEKLFFGSGTQLSVL.

Only a few counts were recorded for this clonotype. The rearrangement joins TRBV5-1 to TRBJ1-2, with D unresolved. The CDR3 is 13 residues long. V lost 2 bases, J lost 8 bases, and 13 bases lay in between. The germline V gene encodes CDR1 SGHRS and CDR2 YFSETQ. CDR3 sequence (DNA): TGCGCCAGCAGCTTAGACCTGGCGGACGGCTACACCTTC. Translating it yields CASSLDLADGYTF. The full variable domain, its missing parts supplied by reference TRBV5-1 and TRBJ1-2, is KAGVTQTPRYLIKTRGQQVTLSCSPISGHRSVSWYQQTPGQGLQFLFEYFSETQRNKGNFPGRFSGRQFSNSRSEMNVSTLELGDSALYLCASSLDLADGYTFGSGTRLTVV.

This sequence joins TRBV29-1 and TRBJ1-2, with 9 positions matching TRBD1. The CDR3 spans 14 residues. CDR1 and CDR2 from the germline V gene are SQVTM and ANQGSEA. V trimming: 5 bases; J trimming: 4 bases; junction bases outside the gene matches: 8. CDR3 residues: CSVQYRDRVYGYTF. DNA of the CDR3: TGCAGCGTTCAATACCGGGACAGGGTCTATGGCTACACCTTC.

The genes are TRBV10-3 and TRBJ2-3, with TRBD1 identical over 12 bases. The length of the CDR3 is 18 residues. The junction had 11 bases not matched to a gene; V was cut back by 7 bases and J by 0 bases. The germline V gene encodes CDR1 ENHRY and CDR2 SYGVKD. This CDR3 reads CAITSGTGGPPSTDTQYF. The CDR3 DNA is TGTGCCATCACCTCCGGGACAGGGGGCCCGCCGAGCACAGATACGCAGTATTTT.

This clonotype was picked up one time. The chain links TRBV2 to TRBJ1-1; possible D gene TRBD1, 6 bases. Germline lookup yields CDR1 SNHLY and CDR2 FYNNEI. The CDR3 totals 14 residues. Trimming took 10 bases from V and 0 from J, leaving 15 bases between them. The DNA for the CDR3 is TGTGCCACAGAGGACAGAAGATTGAACACTGAAGCTTTCTTT. Protein: CATEDRRLNTEAFF.

The CDR3 sequence: CASRTGVRDGYTF. CDR3 nucleotide sequence: TGTGCCAGCAGGACCGGGGTTCGAGATGGCTACACCTTC. The V gene is TRBV12-3 or TRBV12-4, the J gene TRBJ1-2; D gene uncertain. V lost 6 bases to trimming and J lost 6 bases, with 14 bases between them. CDR3 size: 13 residues.

The V and J genes are TRBV9 and TRBJ1-1; D is uncertain. Between the trimmed V and J ends, which lost 4 bases and 3 bases, there was a span of 7 bases. The CDR3 is 12 residues long. CDR1 SGDLS and CDR2 YYNGEE come from the germline V gene. The CDR3 protein is CASSWDDTEAFF. The CDR3 DNA sequence: TGTGCCAGCAGCTGGGATGACACTGAAGCTTTCTTT. The whole variable domain, remainder taken from reference TRBV9 and TRBJ1-1, is DSGVTQTPKHLITATGQRVTLRCSPRSGDLSVYWYQQSLDQGLQFLIQYYNGEERAKGNILERFSAQQFPDLHSELNLSSLELGDSALYFCASSWDDTEAFFGQGTRLTVV.

This clonotype appeared a single time. This chain connects TRBV3-1 to TRBJ2-4; weak D call: TRBD1 (5 bases). Germline values: CDR1 LGHDT, CDR2 YNNKEL (reference sequence). The CDR3 covers 17 residues. V lost 1 base to trimming and J lost 0 bases, with 13 bases between them. This chain's CDR3 is CASSQGSGYLAKNIQYF. CDR3 nucleotides: TGTGCCAGCAGCCAAGGTTCAGGGTATCTAGCCAAAAACATTCAGTACTTC.

This clonotype was seen a handful of times. V gene TRBV7-9 combines with J gene TRBJ1-3, with D uncertain. This CDR3 region has 11 residues. The ends were cut back, 5 bases at V and 8 bases at J, with 7 bases in the middle. The germline CDR1 and CDR2 sequences are SEHNR and FQNEAQ (reference sequence). CDR3 residues: CASSPGDTIYF. The CDR3 DNA follows: TGTGCCAGCAGCCCCGGGGACACCATATATTTT.

V usage is TRBV11-3 and J usage is TRBJ2-3; possibly TRBD2 for D (6 bases). V was trimmed by 4 bases and J by 6 bases, leaving 20 bases between them. CDR1 is SGHNT, CDR2 YENEEA, per germline. The length of the CDR3 is 16 residues. The CDR3 nucleotides are TGTGCCAGCAGCTCCGTTCCGGCGGGGTCGACGGATACGCAGTATTTT. It specifies CASSSVPAGSTDTQYF.

This rearrangement joins TRBV3-1 to TRBJ2-7, with no clear D. Deletions cut 4 bases from V and 0 bases from J, with 19 bases between. Per germline, CDR1 LGHDT and CDR2 YNNKEL (reference sequence). This CDR3 has 17 residues. The CDR3 DNA reads TGTGCCAGCAGCCCCCGCCGACGGGCGGCGACCTCCTACGAGCAGTACTTC. Amino acids: CASSPRRRAATSYEQYF.